This T cell receptor beta chain was retrieved from a study of blood T cell repertoires in COVID-19. Study details: Italy, Spain and the United States were the sources of the convalescent and acute COVID-19 samples. T cells, B-cell-depleted T cells, or PBMCs provided the cDNA or gDNA that served as material.

CDR1 MNHEY and CDR2 SMNVEV come from the germline V gene (reference sequence). This CDR3 is built from 15 residues. V dropped 8 bases and J dropped 7 bases, with 21 bases sitting between them. In the original processing: Using reference gene primer amplification, nucleated cell counts were estimated. Method: immunoSEQ multiplex PCR; TCRdb's copy keeps in-frame clones and lacks some. The DNA was the basis for D and trimming; V, J and clone size are from that table. This sample has about 360,000 clones, with around 87% found just once. The clonotype originates from a human donor in a cohort sampled during active COVID-19. The chain joins TRBV27 to TRBJ2-1, with D possibly TRBD2 on 7 matching bases. The specimen was peripheral blood. The CDR3 sequence: CASHEGGGRFNEQFF. In DNA, the CDR3 is TGTGCCAGCCATGAAGGGGGGGGGCGCTTTAATGAGCAGTTCTTC.